This note documents a single T cell receptor beta chain sequence. The antigen remains undetermined. The V end lost 2 bases, the J end lost 8 bases, and 16 bases lay between the germline ends. CDR3 length: 16 residues. The germline gives CDR1 SNHLY, CDR2 FYNNEI. A single record per CDR3 protein comes from TCRdb applying MiXCR to the reads. The top ten hold around 48% of the sample, which has 550,000 to 700,000 distinct CDR3 sequences, 40% seen once. This entry is derived from a study of T cell repertoires in cytomegalovirus infection. As for the study in general: Public TCR beta signature analysis indicated the presence of both CMV infection and matching HLA type.

Whole-study findings and limits: The ex vivo response was dominated by HLA-C-restricted CMV-specific TCR beta clonotypes.

The V call is TRBV2, the J call TRBJ1-6; D is uncertain. The source was cultured PBMCs, collected from culture after CMV antigen stimulation. The TCR comes from a human donor in good health (CMV status not recorded). Some clones in this sample may be carry-over from other donors' samples. DNA of the CDR3: TGTGCCAGCAGTGAATCAGTTCGATATATTGATTCACCCCTCCACTTT. This codes for CASSESVRYIDSPLHF. The complete variable domain, with remaining parts taken from reference TRBV2 and TRBJ1-6, reads EPEVTQTPSHQVTQMGQEVILRCVPISNHLYFYWYRQILGQKVEFLVSFYNNEISEKSEIFDDQFSVERPDGSNFTLKIRSTKLEDSAMYFCASSESVRYIDSPLHFGNGTRLTVT.